The 28 T cell receptor beta chains given below trace back to one sample, sequenced in a study of CD8 T cells in ankylosing spondylitis. Whole-study results and caveats: Eight or nine highly homologous variants formed a TCR beta motif that appeared characteristic of ankylosing spondylitis blood.

TCRdb re-derived calls from the 5' RACE reads in MiXCR, one entry per CDR3 protein. The sample lists 750,000 to 850,000 distinct CDR3 sequences; approximately 10% were seen once. Their target antigens are unknown. Input material: blood, either unsorted or a sorted T cell fraction (not recorded which). The receptors were gathered from a male donor with ankylosing spondylitis.

The V gene is TRBV20-1, the J gene TRBJ1-1, with a possible D match to TRBD1 (5 bases). This CDR3 contains 11 residues. The V end was cut by 3 bases, the J end by 7 bases, with 9 bases between. Per the germline V gene, CDR1 is DFQATT and CDR2 is SNEGSKA (reference sequence). CDR3 nucleotide sequence: TGCAGTGCTAGGGGGCTGCATGAAGCTTTCTTT. Translating gives CSARGLHEAFF.

The V gene is TRBV24-1, the J gene TRBJ1-2, with D possibly TRBD1 on 6 matching bases. This CDR3 has 13 amino acids. CDR1 and CDR2 from the germline V gene are KGHDR and SFDVKD. V was trimmed by 10 bases and J by 0 bases, leaving 11 bases between them. The CDR3 here is CATRDTSNYGYTF. The CDR3 DNA reads TGTGCCACTAGGGACACTTCTAACTATGGCTACACCTTC.

This clonotype was seen only a few times. The rearrangement uses TRBV20-1 and TRBJ1-5; no clear D. This CDR3 comprises 14 residues. Deletions cut 0 bases from V and 3 bases from J, with 9 bases between. Looked up from germline, CDR1 is DFQATT and CDR2 is SNEGSKA (reference sequence). The DNA for the CDR3 is TGCAGTGCTAGAGATACGCAGGTCAATCAGCCCCAGCATTTT. Residues: CSARDTQVNQPQHF.

The chain links TRBV9 to TRBJ2-1, with unresolved D. Trimming took off 2 bases at V and 4 bases at J, with 4 bases between the two ends. Germline assignment: CDR1 SGDLS and CDR2 YYNGEE. There are 12 residues in the CDR3. The CDR3 loop reads CASSVVYNEQFF. CDR3 nucleotides: TGTGCCAGCAGCGTTGTGTACAATGAGCAGTTCTTC.

The table lists this clonotype with many counts. V usage is TRBV5-5 and J usage is TRBJ1-2; D remains ambiguous. The CDR3 runs 13 residues. V gave up 0 bases and J gave up 4 bases, with 7 bases separating them. CDR1 is SGHKS, CDR2 YYEKEE, per germline (reference sequence). CDR3: CASSLERFYGYTF. CDR3 nucleotides: TGTGCCAGCAGCTTGGAAAGATTCTATGGCTACACCTTC.

This clonotype was detected only a few times. The J gene is TRBJ2-6, the V gene TRBV21-1; TRBD1 is the table's D call and was not checked against the DNA. TRBV21-1 represents a pseudogene. CDR3 length: 20 residues. The CDR3 loop reads CASIAHLRVQQGAEANVLTF. The CDR3 DNA reads as TGTGCCAGCATCGCCCACCTGAGGGTACAACAGGGGGCTGAGGCCAACGTCCTGACTTTC.

This clonotype turned up a few times. The V gene is TRBV6-5, the J gene TRBJ1-2, with 9 positions matching TRBD1. Germline V lookup: CDR1 MNHEY, CDR2 SVGAGI. The CDR3 totals 14 residues. With V trimmed by 2 bases and J by 8 bases, 6 bases remained unmatched. The CDR3 loop is CASSYTGQGVGYTF. The CDR3 DNA sequence: TGTGCCAGCAGTTACACGGGACAGGGAGTAGGCTACACCTTC.

The chain carries TRBV2 and TRBJ1-2, with D hard to call. Germline lookup yields CDR1 SNHLY and CDR2 FYNNEI. V lost 5 bases and J 3 bases, leaving 13 bases between the germline ends. The CDR3 extends over 14 amino acids. The CDR3 loop is CASSSSSVHYGYTF. CDR3 sequence (DNA): TGTGCCAGCAGTTCCAGTTCCGTTCACTATGGCTACACCTTC.

The chain carries TRBV6-1 and TRBJ2-2; 9 bases are a match to TRBD1. This CDR3 spans 15 amino acids. V shed 6 bases and J 5 bases; nucleotides not matched to a gene: 7. CDR1 MNHNS and CDR2 SASEGT come from the germline V gene. CDR3 sequence (DNA): TGTGCCAGCAGAGAGGGGACAGGGATAACCGGGGAGCTGTTTTTT. Encoded protein: CASREGTGITGELFF.

This clonotype was recorded at least ten times. CDR3 DNA: TGCAGTGCCCCAGAGGGATACACCGGGGAGCTGTTTTTT. Translating it yields CSAPEGYTGELFF. V usage is TRBV20-1 and J usage is TRBJ2-2, with D possibly being TRBD2 (5 bases). The germline V and J ends were trimmed by 6 bases and 3 bases, with 11 bases remaining between them. CDR1 and CDR2 from the germline V gene are DFQATT and SNEGSKA (reference sequence). The CDR3 sequence is 13 residues long.

V and J are TRBV4-3 and TRBJ2-1; TRBD1 is a possible D gene (5 bases). The ends were cut back, 2 bases at V and 1 base at J, with 12 bases in the middle. CDR1 and CDR2 from the germline V gene are LGHNA and YSLEER. CDR3 length: 16 amino acids. In DNA, the CDR3 is TGCGCCAGCAGCCAACTAACAGGCGCTTCCTACAATGAGCAGTTCTTC. As protein: CASSQLTGASYNEQFF.

The chain employs TRBV6-1 and TRBJ1-1; 8 nucleotides match TRBD1. V shed 6 bases, J shed 4 bases, and the junction held 7 bases outside the gene matches. CDR1 and CDR2 (germline): MNHNS, SASEGT. This CDR3 is 14 amino acids long. For the CDR3, the DNA is TGTGCCAGCAGCAGAGCTACAGGGGGCACTGAAGCTTTCTTT. Encoded protein: CASSRATGGTEAFF.

In this sample, this clonotype turned up a few times. The chain joins TRBV5-1 to TRBJ2-1, with 11 bases aligning to TRBD2. This CDR3 spans 16 amino acids. V dropped 4 bases and J dropped 8; count of bases not matched to a gene: 11. CDR1 is SGHRS, CDR2 YFSETQ, per germline. This chain's CDR3 is CASSEDSGRAFDEQFF. The CDR3 nucleotides are TGCGCCAGCAGCGAAGATAGCGGGAGGGCCTTTGATGAGCAGTTCTTC. The complete variable domain, with remaining parts taken from reference TRBV5-1 and TRBJ2-1, reads KAGVTQTPRYLIKTRGQQVTLSCSPISGHRSVSWYQQTPGQGLQFLFEYFSETQRNKGNFPGRFSGRQFSNSRSEMNVSTLELGDSALYLCASSEDSGRAFDEQFFGPGTRLTVL.

This clonotype has only a few counts. The V call is TRBV4-1, the J call TRBJ1-1; D not resolved. From germline, CDR1 is MGHRA and CDR2 YSYEKL. This CDR3 has 12 amino acids. V was shortened by 2 bases and J by 3 bases, with 4 bases between the two germline ends. The DNA for the CDR3 is TGCGCCAGCAGCCAAATGCACACTGAAGCTTTCTTT. This codes for CASSQMHTEAFF.

V gene TRBV20-1 combines with J gene TRBJ1-2; D not resolved. From germline, CDR1 is DFQATT and CDR2 SNEGSKA (reference sequence). V was shortened by 2 bases and J by 7 bases, with 20 bases between the two germline ends. This CDR3 has 15 residues. CDR3 nucleotides: TGCAGTGCTAGATCTGAGATGGTCGCTTTAGGTGGCTACACCTTC. Its translation is CSARSEMVALGGYTF.

The V call is TRBV20-1, the J call TRBJ2-1, with 7 bases that match TRBD2. Germline V gene sequence: CDR1 DFQATT, CDR2 SNEGSKA (reference sequence). CDR3 length equals 15 residues. The V segment lost 5 bases and the J segment 6 bases; nucleotides outside the gene matches: 13. In nucleotides, the CDR3 is TGCAGTGCTTCCTCGGGACTACTCCTTAGCAATGAGCAGTTCTTC. Translated: CSASSGLLLSNEQFF.

This clonotype was observed a handful of times. This chain connects TRBV20-1 to TRBJ2-3; D is tentatively TRBD1 or TRBD2 (6 bases each). V was clipped by 2 bases and J by 10 bases, with 16 bases between them. Germline V gene data show CDR1 as DFQATT and CDR2 as SNEGSKA (reference sequence). There are 13 residues in the CDR3. CDR3 nucleotides: TGCAGTGCTAGAATTCCGGGGGCTGTATCGCAGTATTTT. Its translation is CSARIPGAVSQYF.

The V and J genes are TRBV7-2 and TRBJ2-3, with D tentatively TRBD2 (5 bases). The CDR3 spans 15 residues. V was pared by 6 bases and J by 0 bases, with 13 bases between. Germline assignment: CDR1 SGHTA and CDR2 FQGNSA. CDR3 DNA sequence: TGTGCCAGCAGGCCGGCGGGCTCCAGCACAGATACGCAGTATTTT. Translation: CASRPAGSSTDTQYF. The whole variable domain, filled in from reference TRBV7-2 and TRBJ2-3, reads GAGVSQSPSNKVTEKGKDVELRCDPISGHTALYWYRQSLGQGLEFLIYFQGNSAPDKSGLPSDRFSAERTGGSVSTLTIQRTQQEDSAVYLCASRPAGSSTDTQYFGPGTRLTVL.

V and J are TRBV29-1 and TRBJ1-4; D is unresolved. The ends were cut back, 8 bases at V and 4 bases at J, with 8 bases in the middle. Germline V gene lookup returns CDR1 SQVTM and CDR2 ANQGSEA. The CDR3 is 11 amino acids. As DNA, the CDR3 is TGCAGCTGGGAAGTTAATGAAAAACTGTTTTTT. Its translation is CSWEVNEKLFF. The full variable domain, its missing parts supplied by reference TRBV29-1 and TRBJ1-4, is SAVISQKPSRDICQRGTSLTIQCQVDSQVTMMFWYRQQPGQSLTLIATANQGSEATYESGFVIDKFPISRPNLTFSTLTVSNMSPEDSSIYLCSWEVNEKLFFGSGTQLSVL.

This clonotype was seen only a few times. The rearrangement links TRBV6-1 to TRBJ2-7; 9 nucleotides line up with TRBD1. The CDR3 extends over 13 amino acids. With 6 bases clipped from V and 7 bases from J, the junction kept 7 bases outside the gene matches. Looked up from germline, CDR1 is MNHNS and CDR2 is SASEGT. DNA for the CDR3: TGTGCCAGCAGAAACAGGGGGCTGGGGGAGCAGTACTTC. Amino acid sequence: CASRNRGLGEQYF.

This clonotype was detected a few times. CDR3 loop: CASGLRSGLAGNEQFF. DNA for the CDR3: TGTGCTAGTGGTTTGCGGTCGGGACTAGCGGGAAATGAGCAGTTCTTC. The genes are TRBV12-5 and TRBJ2-1, with 13 nucleotides matching TRBD2. J gave up 7 bases and V 2 bases, and 5 bases lay outside the gene matches. The CDR3 is 16 residues long. CDR1 is LGHNT and CDR2 is FRNRAP in the germline V gene.

This clonotype was observed a few times. CDR3 nucleotide sequence: TGCAGTGCTAGCCTTTATGGGGGTGCGCGTAACTATGGCTACACCTTC. Protein sequence: CSASLYGGARNYGYTF. V gene TRBV20-1 combines with J gene TRBJ1-2, with D maybe TRBD1 (5 bases). CDR3 length equals 16 residues. The germline CDR1 and CDR2 sequences are DFQATT and SNEGSKA (reference sequence). V lost 3 bases to trimming and J lost 1 base, with 18 bases between them.

This clonotype appeared a few times. V gene TRBV4-3 combines with J gene TRBJ2-7; D is ambiguous. Germline CDR1 reads LGHNA; CDR2 reads YSLEER. The CDR3 loop spans 15 amino acids. V was cut by 0 bases and J by 2 bases, with 11 bases left in between. The CDR3 protein is CASSQEGRFTYEQYF. The CDR3 nucleotides read TGCGCCAGCAGCCAAGAGGGCAGGTTTACCTACGAGCAGTACTTC.

The rearrangement uses TRBV30 and TRBJ2-3; the D is unclear. The CDR3 sequence is 12 residues long. The germline CDR1 and CDR2 sequences are GTSNPN and SVGIG (reference sequence). Trimming took 1 base from V and 6 from J, leaving 8 bases between them. Here the CDR3 reads CAWSAGSDTQYF. The CDR3 nucleotides read TGTGCCTGGAGTGCCGGTAGTGATACGCAGTATTTT.

This clonotype was observed many times. The chain recombines TRBV7-2 with TRBJ2-1; 7 bases are a match to TRBD1. CDR3 size: 14 residues. J lost 3 bases, V lost 3 bases, and 2 bases had no gene match. Germline V gene data show CDR1 as SGHTA and CDR2 as FQGNSA. CDR3 region: CASSFRQGYNEQFF. The CDR3 DNA sequence: TGTGCCAGCAGCTTCCGACAGGGCTACAATGAGCAGTTCTTC.

The genes are TRBV5-1 and TRBJ1-4; D gene uncertain. Germline CDR1 and CDR2: SGHRS and YFSETQ. V lost 0 bases, J lost 1 base, and 7 bases lay in between. CDR3 length: 15 amino acids. Here the CDR3 reads CASSLGVGTNEKLFF. For the CDR3, the DNA is TGCGCCAGCAGCTTGGGGGTCGGAACTAATGAAAAACTGTTTTTT.

This clonotype turned up a few times. One junction end disagrees with the germline gene, perhaps due to a read error. This chain joins TRBV7-7 and TRBJ2-3; 8 bases map to TRBD1. The CDR3 has 13 amino acids. Germline V gives CDR1 SSHAT, CDR2 FNYEAQ (reference sequence). CDR3 nucleotide sequence: TGTGCTAGCAGCTTTGACAGGGGAGATACGCAGTATTTT. This sequence encodes CASSFDRGDTQYF.

The chain links TRBV29-1 to TRBJ2-7; 9 bases agree with TRBD1. The CDR3 runs to 14 residues. Germline CDR1 reads SQVTM; CDR2 reads ANQGSEA. Germline trimming cut 7 bases from V and 9 bases from J; bases unmatched to any gene: 16. The CDR3 DNA is TGCAGCGGGAAAAGCGGGACAGGGCCATTGACGCAGTACTTC. Protein sequence: CSGKSGTGPLTQYF.